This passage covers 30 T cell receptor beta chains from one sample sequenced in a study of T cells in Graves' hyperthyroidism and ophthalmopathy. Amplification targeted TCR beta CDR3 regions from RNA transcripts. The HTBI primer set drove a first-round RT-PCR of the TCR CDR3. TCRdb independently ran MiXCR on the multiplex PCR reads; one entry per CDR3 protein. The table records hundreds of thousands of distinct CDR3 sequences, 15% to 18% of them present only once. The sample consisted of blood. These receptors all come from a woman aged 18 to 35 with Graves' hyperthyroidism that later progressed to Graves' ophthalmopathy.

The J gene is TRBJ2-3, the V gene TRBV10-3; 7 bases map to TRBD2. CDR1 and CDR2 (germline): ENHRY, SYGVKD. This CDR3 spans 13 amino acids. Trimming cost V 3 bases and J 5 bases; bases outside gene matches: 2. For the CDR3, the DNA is TGTGCCATCAGTGACCAGCGGGGAGATACGCAGTATTTT. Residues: CAISDQRGDTQYF.

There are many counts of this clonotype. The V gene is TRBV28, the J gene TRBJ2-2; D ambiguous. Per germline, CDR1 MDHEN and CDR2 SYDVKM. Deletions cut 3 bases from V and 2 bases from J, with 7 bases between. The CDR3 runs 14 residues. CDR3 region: CASSFRDNTGELFF. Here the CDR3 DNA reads TGTGCCAGCAGTTTTAGGGATAACACCGGGGAGCTGTTTTTT.

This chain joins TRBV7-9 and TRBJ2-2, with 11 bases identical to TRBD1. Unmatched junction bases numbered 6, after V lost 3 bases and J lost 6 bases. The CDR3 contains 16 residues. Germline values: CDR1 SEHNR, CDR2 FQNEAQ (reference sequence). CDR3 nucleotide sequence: TGTGCCAGCAGCTTCCCGGACAGGGGGCAGGCCGGGGAGCTGTTTTTT. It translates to CASSFPDRGQAGELFF.

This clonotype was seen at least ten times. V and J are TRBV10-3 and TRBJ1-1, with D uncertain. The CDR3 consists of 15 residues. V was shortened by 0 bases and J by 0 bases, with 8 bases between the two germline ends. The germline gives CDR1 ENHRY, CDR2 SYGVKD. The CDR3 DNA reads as TGTGCCATCAGTGAGTCGCCCGGAATGAACACTGAAGCTTTCTTT. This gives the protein CAISESPGMNTEAFF.

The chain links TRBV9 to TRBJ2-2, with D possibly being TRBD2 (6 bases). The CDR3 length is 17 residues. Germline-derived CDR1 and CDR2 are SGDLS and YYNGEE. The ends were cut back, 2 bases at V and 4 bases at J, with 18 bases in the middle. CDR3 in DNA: TGTGCCAGCAGCGTCTCTCTCGCGGGACGGGCCACCGGGGAGCTGTTTTTT. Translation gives CASSVSLAGRATGELFF. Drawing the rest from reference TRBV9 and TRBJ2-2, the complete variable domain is DSGVTQTPKHLITATGQRVTLRCSPRSGDLSVYWYQQSLDQGLQFLIQYYNGEERAKGNILERFSAQQFPDLHSELNLSSLELGDSALYFCASSVSLAGRATGELFFGEGSRLTVL.

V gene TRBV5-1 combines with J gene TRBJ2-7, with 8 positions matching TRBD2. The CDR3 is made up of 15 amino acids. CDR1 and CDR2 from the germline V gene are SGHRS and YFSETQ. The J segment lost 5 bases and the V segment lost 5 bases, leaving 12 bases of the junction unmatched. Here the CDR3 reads CASRNGRGGADEQYF. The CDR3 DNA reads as TGCGCCAGCAGAAACGGGAGGGGGGGCGCTGACGAGCAGTACTTC.

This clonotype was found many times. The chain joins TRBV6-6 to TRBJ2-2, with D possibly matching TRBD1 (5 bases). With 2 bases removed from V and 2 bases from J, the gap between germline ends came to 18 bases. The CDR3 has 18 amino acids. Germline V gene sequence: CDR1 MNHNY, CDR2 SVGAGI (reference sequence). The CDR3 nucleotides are TGTGCCAGCAGTTACCATGACGGACATAAGCCCAACACCGGGGAGCTGTTTTTT. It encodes CASSYHDGHKPNTGELFF.

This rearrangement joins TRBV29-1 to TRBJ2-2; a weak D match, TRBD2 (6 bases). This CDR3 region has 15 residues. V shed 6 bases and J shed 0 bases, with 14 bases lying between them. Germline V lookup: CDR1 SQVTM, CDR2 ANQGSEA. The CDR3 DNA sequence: TGCAGCGTCACACTTAGCGGAACGAACACCGGGGAGCTGTTTTTT. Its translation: CSVTLSGTNTGELFF.

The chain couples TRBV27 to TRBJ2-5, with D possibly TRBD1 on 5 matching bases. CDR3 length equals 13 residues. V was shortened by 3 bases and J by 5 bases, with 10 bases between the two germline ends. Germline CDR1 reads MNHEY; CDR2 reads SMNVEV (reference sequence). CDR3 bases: TGTGCCAGCAGTTTCAGGGTATGGGAGACCCAGTACTTC. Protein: CASSFRVWETQYF.

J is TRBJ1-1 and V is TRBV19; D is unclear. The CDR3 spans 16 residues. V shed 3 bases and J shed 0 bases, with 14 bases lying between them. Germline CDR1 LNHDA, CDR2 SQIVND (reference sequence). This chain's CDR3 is CASSIPTTEMNTEAFF. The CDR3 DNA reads TGTGCCAGTAGTATCCCTACGACTGAGATGAACACTGAAGCTTTCTTT.

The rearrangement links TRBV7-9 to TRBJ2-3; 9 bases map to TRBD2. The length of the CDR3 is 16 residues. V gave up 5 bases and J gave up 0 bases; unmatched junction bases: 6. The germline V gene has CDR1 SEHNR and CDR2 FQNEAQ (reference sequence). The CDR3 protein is CASSASSGISTDTQYF. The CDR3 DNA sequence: TGTGCCAGCAGCGCCTCTAGCGGGATTAGCACAGATACGCAGTATTTT.

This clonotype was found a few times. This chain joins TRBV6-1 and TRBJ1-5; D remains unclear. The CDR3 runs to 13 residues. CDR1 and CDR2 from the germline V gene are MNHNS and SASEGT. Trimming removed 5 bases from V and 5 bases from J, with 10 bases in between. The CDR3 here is CASSITTDQPQHF. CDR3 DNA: TGTGCCAGCAGTATTACGACCGATCAGCCCCAGCATTTT.

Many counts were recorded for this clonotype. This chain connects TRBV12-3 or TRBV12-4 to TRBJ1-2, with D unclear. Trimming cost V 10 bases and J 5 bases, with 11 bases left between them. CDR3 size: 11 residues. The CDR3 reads CATLHLYGYTF. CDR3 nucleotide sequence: TGTGCCACTCTACACCTTTATGGCTACACCTTC.

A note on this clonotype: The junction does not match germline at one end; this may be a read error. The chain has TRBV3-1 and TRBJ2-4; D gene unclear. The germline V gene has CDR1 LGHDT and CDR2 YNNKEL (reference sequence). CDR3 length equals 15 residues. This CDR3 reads CASSQDIIATNIQYF. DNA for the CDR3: TGTGCCAGCAGCCAAGACATAATAGCCACAAACATTCAGTACTTC.

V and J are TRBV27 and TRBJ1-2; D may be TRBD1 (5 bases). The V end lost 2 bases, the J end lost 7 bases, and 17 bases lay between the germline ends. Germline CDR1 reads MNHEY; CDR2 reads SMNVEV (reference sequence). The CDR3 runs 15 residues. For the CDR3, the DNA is TGTGCCAGCAGTTTAACCGGGACTAGGACGTTTGGCTACACCTTC. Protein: CASSLTGTRTFGYTF.

The CDR3 here is CASSWAQEQLYNEQFF. As DNA, the CDR3 is TGTGCCAGCAGTTGGGCCCAGGAGCAGCTCTACAATGAGCAGTTCTTC. The chain links TRBV6-1 to TRBJ2-1; D remains unclear. Per germline, CDR1 MNHNS and CDR2 SASEGT. V was shortened by 5 bases and J by 3 bases, with 17 bases between the two germline ends. This CDR3 spans 16 amino acids.

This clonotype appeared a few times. The CDR3 DNA reads TGTGCCAGCAGGAGGATAGCGGGGGCCTACAATGAGCAGTTCTTC. It yields the protein CASRRIAGAYNEQFF. V usage is TRBV2 and J usage is TRBJ2-1; TRBD2 matches 9 bases. There are 15 residues in the CDR3. Trimming took 6 bases from V and 2 from J; bases not matched to a gene: 5. Germline V gene lookup returns CDR1 SNHLY and CDR2 FYNNEI.

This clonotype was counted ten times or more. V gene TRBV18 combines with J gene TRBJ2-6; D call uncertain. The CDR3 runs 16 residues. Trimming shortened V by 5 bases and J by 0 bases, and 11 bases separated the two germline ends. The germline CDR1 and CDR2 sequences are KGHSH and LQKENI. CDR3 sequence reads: CASSSRADSGANVLTF. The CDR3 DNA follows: TGTGCCAGCTCATCCCGGGCGGACTCTGGGGCCAACGTCCTGACTTTC. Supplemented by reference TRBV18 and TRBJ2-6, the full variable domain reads NAGVMQNPRHLVRRRGQEARLRCSPMKGHSHVYWYRQLPEEGLKFMVYLQKENIIDESGMPKERFSAEFPKEGPSILRIQQVVRGDSAAYFCASSSRADSGANVLTFGAGSRLTVL.

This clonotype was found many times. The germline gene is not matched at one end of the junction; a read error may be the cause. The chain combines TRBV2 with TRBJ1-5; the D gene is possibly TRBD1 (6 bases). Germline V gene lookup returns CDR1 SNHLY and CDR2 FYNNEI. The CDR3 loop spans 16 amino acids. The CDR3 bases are TGTGCCAGCAGAGAAGGGGGTGCGGGAGGCAATCAGCCCCAGCATTTT. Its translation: CASREGGAGGNQPQHF. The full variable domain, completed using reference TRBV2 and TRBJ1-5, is EPEVTQTPSHQVTQMGQEVILRCVPISNHLYFYWYRQILGQKVEFLVSFYNNEISEKSEIFDDQFSVERPDGSNFTLKIRSTKLEDSAMYFCASREGGAGGNQPQHFGDGTRLSIL.

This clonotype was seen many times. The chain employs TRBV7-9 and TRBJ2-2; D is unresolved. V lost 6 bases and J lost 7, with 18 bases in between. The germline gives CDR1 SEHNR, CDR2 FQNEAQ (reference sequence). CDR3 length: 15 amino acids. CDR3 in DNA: TGTGCCAGCAGTTCTCCCCGGTTCCCTGACGGGGAGCTGTTTTTT. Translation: CASSSPRFPDGELFF.

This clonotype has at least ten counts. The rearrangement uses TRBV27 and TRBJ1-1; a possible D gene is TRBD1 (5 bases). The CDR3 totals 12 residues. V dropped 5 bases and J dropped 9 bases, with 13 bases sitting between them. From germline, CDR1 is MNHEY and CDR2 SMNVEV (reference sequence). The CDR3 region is CASSRWGDQAFF. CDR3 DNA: TGTGCCAGCAGTAGATGGGGGGACCAAGCTTTCTTT.

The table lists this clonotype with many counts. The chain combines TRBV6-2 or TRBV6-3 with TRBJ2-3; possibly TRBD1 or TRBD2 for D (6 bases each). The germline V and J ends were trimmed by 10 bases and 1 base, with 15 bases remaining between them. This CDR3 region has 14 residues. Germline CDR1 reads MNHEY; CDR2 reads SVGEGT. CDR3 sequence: CAISRGRRTDTQYF. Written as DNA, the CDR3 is TGTGCCATTTCCCGGGGGCGACGCACAGATACGCAGTATTTT.

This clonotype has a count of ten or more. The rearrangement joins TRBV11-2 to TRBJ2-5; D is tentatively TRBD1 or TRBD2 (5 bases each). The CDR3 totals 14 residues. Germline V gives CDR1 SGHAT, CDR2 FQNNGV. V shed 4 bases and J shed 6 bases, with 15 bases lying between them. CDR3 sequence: CASSSVLGEKTQYF. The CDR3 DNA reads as TGTGCCAGCAGCTCAGTCCTAGGGGAGAAGACCCAGTACTTC.

The CDR3 DNA reads TGTGCCAGCAGCCCCACTAGCGGGAGGCGCACCGGGGAGCTGTTTTTT. Translated, it gives CASSPTSGRRTGELFF. The chain employs TRBV6-2 or TRBV6-3 and TRBJ2-2, with 12 bases that match TRBD2. Germline V gene data show CDR1 as MNHEY and CDR2 as SVGEGT. J was trimmed by 4 bases and V by 6 bases; bases with no gene match: 6. The CDR3 is 16 residues long.

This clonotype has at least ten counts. DNA of the CDR3: TGTGCCAGTGCCGCCTCCCGGGAGTCCAAGGAGCAGTACTTC. This sequence encodes CASAASRESKEQYF. The chain links TRBV6-1 to TRBJ2-7; possibly TRBD2 for D (6 bases). Germline CDR1 is MNHNS and CDR2 is SASEGT. The CDR3 spans 14 residues. Trimming left V 9 bases short and J 7 bases short, with 22 bases between.

The CDR3 is CASSLASSGSTDEQFF. The CDR3 DNA reads TGCGCCAGCAGCTTGGCTTCTAGCGGGAGTACCGATGAGCAGTTCTTC. The chain uses TRBV5-1 and TRBJ2-1, with 10 bases lining up with TRBD2. This CDR3 has 16 amino acids. Germline assignment: CDR1 SGHRS and CDR2 YFSETQ. J gave up 8 bases and V 0 bases, and 8 bases lay outside the gene matches.

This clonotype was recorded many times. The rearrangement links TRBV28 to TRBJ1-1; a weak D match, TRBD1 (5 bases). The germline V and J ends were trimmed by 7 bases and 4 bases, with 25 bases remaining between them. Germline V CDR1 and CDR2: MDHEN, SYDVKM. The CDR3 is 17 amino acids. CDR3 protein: CASISIPHPQGSTEAFF. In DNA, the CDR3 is TGTGCCAGCATTAGCATACCCCACCCCCAGGGAAGCACTGAAGCTTTCTTT.

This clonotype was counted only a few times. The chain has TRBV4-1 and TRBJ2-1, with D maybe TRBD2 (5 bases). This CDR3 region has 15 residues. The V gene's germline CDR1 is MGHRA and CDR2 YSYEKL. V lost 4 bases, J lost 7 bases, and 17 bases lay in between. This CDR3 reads CASSPRGSGMNEQFF. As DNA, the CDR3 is TGCGCCAGCAGCCCGAGAGGGTCGGGGATGAATGAGCAGTTCTTC.

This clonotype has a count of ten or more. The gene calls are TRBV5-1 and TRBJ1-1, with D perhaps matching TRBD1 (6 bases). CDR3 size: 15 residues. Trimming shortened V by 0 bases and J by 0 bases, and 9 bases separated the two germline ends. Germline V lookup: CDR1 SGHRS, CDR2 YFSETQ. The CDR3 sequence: CASSLDTGMNTEAFF. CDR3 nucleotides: TGCGCCAGCAGCTTGGATACAGGGATGAACACTGAAGCTTTCTTT.

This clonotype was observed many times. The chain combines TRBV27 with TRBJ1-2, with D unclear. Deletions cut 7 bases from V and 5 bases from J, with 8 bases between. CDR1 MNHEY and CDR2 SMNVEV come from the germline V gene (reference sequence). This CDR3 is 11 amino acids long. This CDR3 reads CASTQGYGYTF. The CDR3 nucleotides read TGTGCCAGCACCCAAGGGTATGGCTACACCTTC.